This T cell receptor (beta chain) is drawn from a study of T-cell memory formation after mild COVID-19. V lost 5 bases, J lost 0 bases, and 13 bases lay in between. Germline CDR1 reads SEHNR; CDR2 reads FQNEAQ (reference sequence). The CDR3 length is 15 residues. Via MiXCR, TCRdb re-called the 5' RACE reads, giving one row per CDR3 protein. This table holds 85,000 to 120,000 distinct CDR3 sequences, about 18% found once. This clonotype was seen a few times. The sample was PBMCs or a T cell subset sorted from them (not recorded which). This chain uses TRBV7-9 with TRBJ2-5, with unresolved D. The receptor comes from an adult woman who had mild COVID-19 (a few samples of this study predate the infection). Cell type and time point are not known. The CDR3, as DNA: TGTGCCAGCAGCGCGCCCGTGTGGGACCAAGAGACCCAGTACTTC. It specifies CASSAPVWDQETQYF.